The rows below give T cell receptor beta chains drawn from one sample of a study of neurological immune-mediated disorders. TCRdb re-called the 5' RACE reads through MiXCR, storing one row per CDR3 protein. Of about 59,000 distinct CDR3 sequences in the sample, about 13% are singletons; the top ten hold roughly 10%. Specimen: PBMCs. These receptors came from a woman aged 55 to 70 with HTLV-1-associated myelopathy (HAM/TSP). Both conserved end residues are part of each CDR3. The D gene is left open where the match is weak. Size values are once, few and many counts, or a class for expanded clones, and some rows have none.

abundance	d_gene	j_gene	v_gene	CDR3nt	CDR3aa
many	.	TRBJ1-1	TRBV5-1	TGCGCCAGCAGCGGGGGGGGGGCCGGGAGGAACACTGAAGCTTTCTTT	CASSGGGAGRNTEAFF
many	TRBD2	TRBJ2-2	TRBV15	TGTGCCACCAGCAGGGTTAGCGGGAGTAGTATTGGGGAGCTGTTTTTT	CATSRVSGSSIGELFF
many	.	TRBJ2-1	TRBV4-2	TGTGCCAGCAGCCACGATTCTGAGCAGTTCTTC	CASSHDSEQFF
.	.	TRBJ1-5	TRBV20-1	TGCAGTGCTAGAGATGTCGTGACGGATAGCAATCAGCCCCAGCATTTT	CSARDVVTDSNQPQHF
many	.	TRBJ1-4	TRBV5-1	TGCGCCAGCAGCCAGGAATCTAATGAAAAACTGTTTTTT	CASSQESNEKLFF
many	.	TRBJ1-5	TRBV11-2	TGTGCCAGCAGCTTAGCTGGCCTCTTCGGGGTTTTGGGGCCCCAGCATTTT	CASSLAGLFGVLGPQHF
.	TRBD2	TRBJ2-1	TRBV5-1	TGCGCCAGCAGCGCCGGGACTAGAGGCAATGAGCAGTTCTTC	CASSAGTRGNEQFF
.	TRBD1	TRBJ1-5	TRBV5-5	TGTGCCAGCAGCTCCCTACAGGGGCGGCAGCCCCAGCATTTT	CASSSLQGRQPQHF
many	.	TRBJ1-1	TRBV6-2/TRBV6-3	TGTGCCAGCACCGCGGGGCATCAGAACACTGAAGCTTTCTTT	CASTAGHQNTEAFF
many	.	TRBJ2-7	TRBV11-2	TGTGCCAGCAGCTTAGGACTTTTGTACTACGAGCAGTACTTC	CASSLGLLYYEQYF
many	TRBD2	TRBJ2-3	TRBV7-9	TGTGCCAGCAGCCCGGGACTAGCGGGAGGAACGTTGGCCATAAATACGCAGTATTTT	CASSPGLAGGTLAINTQYF
many	TRBD2	TRBJ2-7	TRBV6-6	TGTGCCAGCACCAGACTAGCGGGACCCCCCTACGAGCAGTACTTC	CASTRLAGPPYEQYF
few	.	TRBJ2-2	TRBV18	TGTGCCAGCTCACCTCGTTGGGACCTGAACACCGGGGAGCTGTTTTTT	CASSPRWDLNTGELFF
many	.	TRBJ1-2	TRBV20-1	TGCAGTGCTAGAGTCGGGACTACAGGCCCCAACTATGGCTACACCTTC	CSARVGTTGPNYGYTF
many	.	TRBJ2-7	TRBV5-1	TGCGCCAGCAGCTTGGCCTATAGAAACAGCTTCTCCTACGAGCAGTACTTC	CASSLAYRNSFSYEQYF
many	TRBD2	TRBJ2-2	TRBV28	TGTGCCAGCAGTTTATTTTTTGGACTAGCGGGAGCAAACGGGGAGCTGTTTTTT	CASSLFFGLAGANGELFF
many	.	TRBJ2-7	TRBV5-1	TGCGCCAGCAGCTTGGTTGGGGGGGGCTCACGAGAGCAGTACTTC	CASSLVGGGSREQYF
medium-sized	.	TRBJ1-4	TRBV5-1	TGCGCCAGCAGCTCGCGGGGGACTAATGAAAAACTGTTTTTT	CASSSRGTNEKLFF
many	.	TRBJ2-1	TRBV12-3/TRBV12-4	TGTGCCAGCAGTCCCCCGGCGGACAAATACAATGAGCAGTTCTTC	CASSPPADKYNEQFF
many	TRBD2	TRBJ2-1	TRBV28	TGTGCCAGCAGGAACCCTAGGGGAGCGGGAGTCTACAATGAGCAGTTCTTC	CASRNPRGAGVYNEQFF
many	TRBD2	TRBJ2-1	TRBV5-1	TGCGCCAGCAGCCCGAAGCGGGAGGGCCTTAAGTTCTTC	CASSPKREGLKFF
many	.	TRBJ1-5	TRBV7-2	TGTGCCAGCAGCACCGAAGTCAATCAGCCCCAGCATTTT	CASSTEVNQPQHF
many	.	TRBJ2-1	TRBV7-9	TGTGCCAGCAAAGGGGAGAGGGGGGCCTACAATGAGCAGTTCTTC	CASKGERGAYNEQFF
many	TRBD2	TRBJ2-3	TRBV27	TGTGCCAGCAGTTTCTCGGGAGGGCCAACAGATACGCAGTATTTT	CASSFSGGPTDTQYF
many	.	TRBJ2-1	TRBV7-3	TGTGCCAGCAGCTTAGGCAGGGAGAATGAGCAGTTCTTC	CASSLGRENEQFF
many	.	TRBJ2-1	TRBV24-1	TGTGCCACCAGCGGAGTTAGGGAGTCGACCTACAATGAGCAGTTCTTC	CATSGVRESTYNEQFF
many	.	TRBJ2-7	TRBV6-5	TGTGCCAGCGGGCGGGGGCCGTCCTACGAGCAGTACTTC	CASGRGPSYEQYF
many	.	TRBJ2-2	TRBV5-1	TGCGCCAGCAGAAGTACGAACACCGGGGAGCTGTTTTTT	CASRSTNTGELFF
many	.	TRBJ1-4	TRBV9	TGTGCCAGCAGCGCTGAGGACAGAGGGCCCCCCGAAAAACTGTTTTTT	CASSAEDRGPPEKLFF
many	.	TRBJ2-5	TRBV3-1	TGTGCCAGCAGCCAACGCGAGGGGGAAAAGACCCAGTACTTC	CASSQREGEKTQYF
many	TRBD1	TRBJ1-2	TRBV20-1	TGCAGTGCTACCGCGGGACAGGGTGGGAACTATGGCTACACCTTC	CSATAGQGGNYGYTF
many	TRBD2	TRBJ2-7	TRBV10-3	TGTGCCATCAGTTGGACTAGCGGGAGTATTTACGAGCAGTACTTC	CAISWTSGSIYEQYF
many	.	TRBJ2-7	TRBV20-1	TGCAGTGCTCGGAGGGGCTCCTACGAGCAGTACTTC	CSARRGSYEQYF
many	TRBD1	TRBJ2-4	TRBV20-1	TGCAGTGCTAGAGGAGACAGGGGGATACAGTACTTC	CSARGDRGIQYF
many	.	TRBJ2-5	TRBV21-1	TGTGCCAGCAGCCAAGTACCGGGACAGACACAAGAGACCCAGTACTTC	CASSQVPGQTQETQYF
many	TRBD2	TRBJ2-5	TRBV6-2/TRBV6-3	TGTGCCAGCAGTTACTCGACTAGCGGGAGGGTGGAGACCCAGTACTTC	CASSYSTSGRVETQYF
many	.	TRBJ2-1	TRBV7-9	TGTGCCAGCAGCGTTGCCGGGACCTACAATGAGCAGTTCTTC	CASSVAGTYNEQFF
many	.	TRBJ2-3	TRBV2	TGTGCCAGCAGTGGCTACGGCACCCCAGATACGCAGTATTTT	CASSGYGTPDTQYF
many	TRBD2	TRBJ2-2	TRBV5-1	TGCGCCAGCAGCCGCGGGAGCAGTGACACCGGGGAGCTGTTTTTT	CASSRGSSDTGELFF
many	.	TRBJ2-1	TRBV18	TGTGCCAGCTCACCTAGCCGGGGAGAGCAGTTCTTC	CASSPSRGEQFF
many	.	TRBJ2-7	TRBV5-1	TGCGCCAGCAGCTTGGAGGGGGGCCCCTACGAGCAGTACTTC	CASSLEGGPYEQYF
many	TRBD2	TRBJ2-6	TRBV9	TGTGCCAGCAGCGTAGAGGCTAGCGGGATGACTTCTGGGGCCAACGTCCTGACTTTC	CASSVEASGMTSGANVLTF
many	TRBD1	TRBJ2-7	TRBV25-1	TGTGCCAGCAGTCCAGCCGGGACAGGGTCCTACGAGCAGTACTTC	CASSPAGTGSYEQYF
many	.	TRBJ2-7	TRBV20-1	TGCAGTGCTAGACCCTTCGACCGGTCGGGCGACGAGCAGTACTTC	CSARPFDRSGDEQYF
many	TRBD2	TRBJ2-5	TRBV29-1	TGCAGCGTTGGGGGGGGAGGGAGGGCCCTGGGGACCCAGTACTTC	CSVGGGGRALGTQYF
many	.	TRBJ2-3	TRBV20-1	TGCAGTGCGTCGCCGGGATCAAAATCCGCAGATACGCAGTATTTT	CSASPGSKSADTQYF
many	TRBD1	TRBJ1-2	TRBV7-2	TGTGCCAGCAGCTGGGGACAGGGGTATGGCTACACCTTC	CASSWGQGYGYTF
many	.	TRBJ2-5	TRBV7-2	TGTGCCAGCAGCTTAAATGGGGGGGCCCTACAAGAGACCCAGTACTTC	CASSLNGGALQETQYF
many	TRBD1	TRBJ2-5	TRBV5-1	TGCGCCAGCCGATTGGGCCCTGACAGGGGTCAAGAGACCCAGTACTTC	CASRLGPDRGQETQYF
many	.	TRBJ2-7	TRBV5-1	TGCGCCAGCAGCGGGGGGGACAGTTCCTACGAGCAGTACTTC	CASSGGDSSYEQYF
many	TRBD2	TRBJ2-1	TRBV20-1	TGCAGTGCTAGAGAAGGACTAGCGCCTGAGCAGTTCTTC	CSAREGLAPEQFF
.	TRBD1	TRBJ1-1	TRBV20-1	TGCAGTGCTAGAGGCGGGACAGATGAAGCTTTCTTT	CSARGGTDEAFF
many	.	TRBJ2-7	TRBV21-1	TGTGCCAGCAGCACCCTACAGGGTACCTACGAGCAGTACTTC	CASSTLQGTYEQYF
few	.	TRBJ2-7	TRBV11-2	TGTGCCAGCAGCGTACGGACAACAGACTACGAGCAGTACTTC	CASSVRTTDYEQYF
.	TRBD2	TRBJ2-1	TRBV29-1	TGCGTCGCTAGCGGGAGTCATAATGAGCAGTTCTTC	CVASGSHNEQFF
.	TRBD1	TRBJ2-5	TRBV28	TGTGCCAGCAGTTTGACAACGGGACAGTTCCAAGAGACCCAGTACTTC	CASSLTTGQFQETQYF
many	TRBD1	TRBJ2-5	TRBV20-1	TGCAGTGCTACCGGACAGGGGGCATTAGAGACCCAGTACTTC	CSATGQGALETQYF
many	TRBD1	TRBJ1-2	TRBV29-1	TGCAGCGTTGAAGGGACAGGGGAAGACTATGGCTACACCTTC	CSVEGTGEDYGYTF